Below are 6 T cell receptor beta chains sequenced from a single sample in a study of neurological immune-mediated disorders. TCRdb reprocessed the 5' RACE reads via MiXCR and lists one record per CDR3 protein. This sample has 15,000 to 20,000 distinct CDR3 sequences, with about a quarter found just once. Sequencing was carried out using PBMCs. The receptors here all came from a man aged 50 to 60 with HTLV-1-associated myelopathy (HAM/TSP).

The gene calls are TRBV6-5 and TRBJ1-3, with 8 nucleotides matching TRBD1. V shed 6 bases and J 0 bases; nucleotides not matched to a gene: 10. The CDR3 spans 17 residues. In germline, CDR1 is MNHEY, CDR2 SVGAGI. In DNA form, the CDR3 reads TGTGCCAGCAGCCCTCCTCAGGGGGCCCGCTCTGGAAACACCATATATTTT. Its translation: CASSPPQGARSGNTIYF.

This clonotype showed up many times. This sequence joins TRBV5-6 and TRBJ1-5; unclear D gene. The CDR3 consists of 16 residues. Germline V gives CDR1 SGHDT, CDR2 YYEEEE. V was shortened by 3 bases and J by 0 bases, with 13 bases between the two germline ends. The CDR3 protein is CASSSTDIHSNQPQHF. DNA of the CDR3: TGTGCCAGCAGCTCGACGGATATCCATAGCAATCAGCCCCAGCATTTT.

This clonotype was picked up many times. CDR3 DNA: TGCGCCAGCAGCTCCAGCGGAAACACCGGGGAGCTGTTTTTT. Protein: CASSSSGNTGELFF. The chain employs TRBV5-1 and TRBJ2-2, with D possibly matching TRBD2 (5 bases). V lost 3 bases to trimming and J lost 2 bases, with 8 bases between them. The CDR3 has 14 amino acids. In germline, CDR1 is SGHRS, CDR2 YFSETQ.

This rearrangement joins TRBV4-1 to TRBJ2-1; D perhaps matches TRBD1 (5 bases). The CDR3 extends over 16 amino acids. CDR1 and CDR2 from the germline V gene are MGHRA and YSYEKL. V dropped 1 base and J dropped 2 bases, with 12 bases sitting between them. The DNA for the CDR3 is TGCGCCAGCAGCCAAGCTCGCCAGGGCCCCTACAATGAGCAGTTCTTC. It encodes CASSQARQGPYNEQFF.

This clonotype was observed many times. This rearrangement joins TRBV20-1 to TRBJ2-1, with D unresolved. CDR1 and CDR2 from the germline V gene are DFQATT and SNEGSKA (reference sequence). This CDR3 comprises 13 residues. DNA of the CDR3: TGCACCCTTAGCCCCAATGGACCGAATGAGCAGTTCTTC. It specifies CTLSPNGPNEQFF.

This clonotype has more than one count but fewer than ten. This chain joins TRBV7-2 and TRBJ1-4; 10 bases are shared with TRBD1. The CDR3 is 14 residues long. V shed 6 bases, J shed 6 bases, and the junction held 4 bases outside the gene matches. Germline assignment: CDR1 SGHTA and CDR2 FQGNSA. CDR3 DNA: TGTGCCAGCAGGGCCGGGACAGGGGATGAAAAACTGTTTTTT. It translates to CASRAGTGDEKLFF.